What follows are 31 T cell receptor beta chains derived from one specimen sequenced in a study of blood T cell repertoires in COVID-19 (dated by TCRdb to 2019 to 2021). Library generation was performed with the immunoSEQ multiplex PCR assay. Here the immuneACCESS table is served through TCRdb, limited to in-frame sequences with V and J called. Missing clones are a known gap in these copies; in checked studies unresolved V genes cover under half, and the rest lacks a known reason. Within this sample are around 360,000 clones, with about 88% of them counted one time only. The ten largest clones represent 2.5% to 3% of the sample. Sequences were obtained from PBMCs or T cells enriched from blood (not recorded which). The origin of the receptors is a woman in her twenties or thirties who had recovered from COVID-19.

V is TRBV15 and J is TRBJ2-1, with TRBD1 as a possible D gene (6 bases). Trimming took off 4 bases at V and 2 bases at J, with 15 bases between the two ends. The CDR3 has 16 amino acids. The germline CDR1 and CDR2 sequences are LNHNV and YYDKDF (reference sequence). In nucleotides, the CDR3 is TGTGCCACCAGCACCCTCGGAGAGGGGGCCTACAATGAGCAGTTCTTC. Its translation: CATSTLGEGAYNEQFF.

This clone came up once. The gene calls are TRBV3-1 (or the pseudogene TRBV3-2) and TRBJ2-7; 10 nucleotides match TRBD2. With 7 bases clipped from V and 0 bases from J, the junction kept 6 bases outside the gene matches. The CDR3 sequence is 15 residues long. The germline V gene encodes CDR1 LGHDT and CDR2 YNNKEL (reference sequence). The CDR3 DNA sequence: TGTGCCAGCACCGTTAGCGGGAGGAGCTCCTACGAGCAGTACTTC. Protein product: CASTVSGRSSYEQYF.

J is TRBJ2-5 and V is TRBV18; TRBD1 agrees at 7 bases. With V trimmed by 6 bases and J by 0 bases, 10 bases remained unmatched. The germline V gene has CDR1 KGHSH and CDR2 LQKENI. The CDR3 contains 16 residues. For the CDR3, the DNA is TGTGCCAGCTCGGCGACGACAGGGACGTACCAAGAGACCCAGTACTTC. This encodes CASSATTGTYQETQYF. The whole variable domain, filled in from reference TRBV18 and TRBJ2-5, reads NAGVMQNPRHLVRRRGQEARLRCSPMKGHSHVYWYRQLPEEGLKFMVYLQKENIIDESGMPKERFSAEFPKEGPSILRIQQVVRGDSAAYFCASSATTGTYQETQYFGPGTRLLVL.

The chain carries TRBV29-1 and TRBJ2-7; 10 bases agree with TRBD1. The germline V gene encodes CDR1 SQVTM and CDR2 ANQGSEA. Trimming cost V 6 bases and J 3 bases; bases outside gene matches: 8. This CDR3 contains 14 residues. This CDR3 is CSVQTGTGVYEQYF. The CDR3 region has the DNA TGCAGCGTCCAAACCGGGACAGGGGTCTACGAGCAGTACTTC.

This clone came up once. The chain has TRBV7-2 and TRBJ1-5; the D gene is possibly TRBD1 (5 bases). Trimming pared 5 bases from V and 9 bases from J, leaving 8 bases between. From germline, CDR1 is SGHTA and CDR2 FQGNSA. This CDR3 region has 11 residues. In nucleotides, the CDR3 is TGTGCCAGCAGCCTCGGGGGGCCCCAGCATTTT. Amino acid sequence: CASSLGGPQHF.

This clone was seen just once. The chain joins TRBV24-1 to TRBJ2-7; 11 nucleotides agree with TRBD1. Germline V gene lookup returns CDR1 KGHDR and CDR2 SFDVKD. This CDR3 spans 15 amino acids. The V and J ends lost 3 bases and 6 bases, in that order; junction bases with no gene match: 6. The CDR3: CATSDTGTGGFEQYF. The CDR3 DNA follows: TGTGCCACCAGTGATACCGGGACAGGGGGATTCGAGCAGTACTTC.

The rearrangement uses TRBV5-1 and TRBJ2-7, with 7 bases lining up with TRBD1. Per the germline V gene, CDR1 is SGHRS and CDR2 is YFSETQ. The CDR3 loop spans 14 amino acids. Losses at the gene ends were 3 bases for V and 3 bases for J; bases not matched to a gene: 6. The CDR3, as DNA: TGCGCCAGCAGCTGGGTCAGGGGGAACTACGAGCAGTACTTC. This sequence encodes CASSWVRGNYEQYF.

CDR3 protein: CASSPGTGVDQPQHF. The CDR3 DNA sequence: TGTGCCAGCAGCCCAGGGACAGGGGTGGATCAGCCCCAGCATTTT. The chain employs TRBV9 and TRBJ1-5; 10 positions match TRBD1. The CDR3 runs to 15 residues. V trimming: 4 bases; J trimming: 5 bases; junction bases outside the gene matches: 6. The germline CDR1 and CDR2 sequences are SGDLS and YYNGEE. The full variable domain, its missing parts supplied by reference TRBV9 and TRBJ1-5, is DSGVTQTPKHLITATGQRVTLRCSPRSGDLSVYWYQQSLDQGLQFLIQYYNGEERAKGNILERFSAQQFPDLHSELNLSSLELGDSALYFCASSPGTGVDQPQHFGDGTRLSIL.

The CDR3 DNA is TGTGCCAGCAGCTTCCCCTCGGGTCATGGCTACACCTTC. Encoded protein: CASSFPSGHGYTF. V gene TRBV7-9 combines with J gene TRBJ1-2; D remains ambiguous. The V gene's germline CDR1 is SEHNR and CDR2 FQNEAQ (reference sequence). This CDR3 region has 13 residues. Trimming shortened V by 3 bases and J by 6 bases, and 11 bases separated the two germline ends. The variable domain in full, completed from reference TRBV7-9 and TRBJ1-2, reads DTGVSQNPRHKITKRGQNVTFRCDPISEHNRLYWYRQTLGQGPEFLTYFQNEAQLEKSRLLSDRFSAERPKGSFSTLEIQRTEQGDSAMYLCASSFPSGHGYTFGSGTRLTVV.

The chain recombines TRBV7-8 with TRBJ2-5; D is unclear. There are 14 residues in the CDR3. V was trimmed by 1 base and J by 5 bases, leaving 11 bases between them. CDR1 is SGHVS, CDR2 FQNEAQ, per germline. The CDR3 DNA follows: TGTGCCAGCAGCTTAGGTGGCGCCGGGGAGACCCAGTACTTC. This codes for CASSLGGAGETQYF.

This clone appeared once. A read error may account for a junction end that differs from germline. This chain connects TRBV7-7 to TRBJ2-1; D is possibly TRBD1 (5 bases). In germline, CDR1 is SSHAT, CDR2 FNYEAQ (reference sequence). This CDR3 is built from 18 residues. The CDR3 DNA reads as TGTGCTAGCAGCCTTAGGCCAGCAGCAGGGTCAGTCGACAATGAGCAGTTCTTC. Protein product: CASSLRPAAGSVDNEQFF.

The rearrangement links TRBV2 to TRBJ1-1; no reliable D call. V was shortened by 1 base and J by 13 bases, with 16 bases between the two germline ends. The CDR3 sequence is 13 residues long. The germline V gene has CDR1 SNHLY and CDR2 FYNNEI. The chain's CDR3 is CASSEDAAVKVFF. In DNA, the CDR3 is TGTGCCAGCAGTGAAGACGCGGCAGTTAAGGTTTTCTTT.

The gene calls are TRBV5-6 and TRBJ2-1; D uncertain. Per the germline V gene, CDR1 is SGHDT and CDR2 is YYEEEE. Trimming took off 1 base at V and 1 base at J, with 21 bases between the two ends. The CDR3 spans 19 residues. The CDR3 loop is CASSLLTLKNQRSYNEQFF. CDR3 nucleotides: TGTGCCAGCAGCTTGTTGACTCTTAAAAATCAGAGGTCCTACAATGAGCAGTTCTTC.

This sequence joins TRBV5-6 and TRBJ1-2, with D perhaps TRBD1 (5 bases). This CDR3 has 15 amino acids. Germline lookup yields CDR1 SGHDT and CDR2 YYEEEE. V gave up 4 bases and J gave up 4 bases, with 17 bases separating them. The CDR3 loop is CASSPQAEGPYGYTF. As DNA, the CDR3 is TGTGCCAGCAGCCCCCAAGCGGAGGGACCCTATGGCTACACCTTC.

The chain combines TRBV15 with TRBJ1-5, with D perhaps TRBD1 (6 bases). Germline CDR1 is LNHNV and CDR2 is YYDKDF (reference sequence). Trimming took 3 bases from V and 1 from J, leaving 13 bases between them. The CDR3 loop spans 16 amino acids. Here the CDR3 reads CATSREDQGSNQPQHF. CDR3 coding DNA: TGTGCCACCAGCAGGGAGGATCAGGGGAGCAATCAGCCCCAGCATTTT.

The V call is TRBV10-1, the J call TRBJ2-3; D is perhaps TRBD2 (5 bases). The CDR3 contains 14 residues. The V and J ends lost 0 bases and 7 bases respectively, with 11 bases between them. Germline V lookup: CDR1 WNHNN, CDR2 SYGVQD (reference sequence). CDR3: CASSESFFGNTQYF. The DNA of the CDR3 is TGCGCCAGCAGTGAGTCCTTCTTCGGGAATACGCAGTATTTT.

This clone was detected a few times. This chain links TRBV29-1 with TRBJ1-3; D is undetermined. This CDR3 comprises 16 residues. CDR1 is SQVTM and CDR2 is ANQGSEA in the germline V gene. The ends were cut back, 0 bases at V and 4 bases at J, with 16 bases in the middle. The CDR3 spells CSVEDSRQFAGNTIYF. The CDR3 DNA sequence: TGCAGCGTTGAAGATTCCCGCCAGTTTGCAGGAAACACCATATATTTT.

The genes are TRBV2 and TRBJ2-7; D is perhaps TRBD1 (5 bases). The CDR3 runs 12 residues. Trimming cost V 5 bases and J 2 bases, with 7 bases left between them. Per the germline V gene, CDR1 is SNHLY and CDR2 is FYNNEI. CDR3 sequence (DNA): TGTGCCAGCAGTTTACAGGCCTACGAGCAGTACTTC. It yields the protein CASSLQAYEQYF.

The chain uses TRBV4-1 and TRBJ1-2, with 8 bases fitting TRBD1. Trimming at V came to 4 bases and at J to 8 bases, leaving 18 bases not matched to a gene. CDR3 length equals 17 residues. Per the germline V gene, CDR1 is MGHRA and CDR2 is YSYEKL. CDR3 region: CASSLRDRRSSDGGYTF. The CDR3 DNA reads TGCGCCAGCAGCCTTCGGGACAGGCGTAGTTCGGACGGCGGCTACACCTTC.

The rearrangement joins TRBV7-6 to TRBJ2-5; no clear D. Germline lookup yields CDR1 SGHVS and CDR2 FNYEAQ. Trimming took off 6 bases at V and 5 bases at J, with 13 bases between the two ends. The CDR3 loop spans 13 amino acids. CDR3 DNA sequence: TGTGCCAGCAGTTACCGAAACATGGAGACCCAGTACTTC. Protein product: CASSYRNMETQYF.

V usage is TRBV11-2 and J usage is TRBJ2-3; TRBD2 matches at 9 bases. There are 15 residues in the CDR3. CDR1 and CDR2 from the germline V gene are SGHAT and FQNNGV. V shed 5 bases and J 6 bases; nucleotides not matched to a gene: 9. The CDR3, as DNA: TGTGCCAGCAGCCCCGGGGCGGGGGGGCGTGATACGCAGTATTTT. Translation gives CASSPGAGGRDTQYF.

The V and J genes are TRBV28 and TRBJ2-1; D may be TRBD1 (5 bases). CDR3 length: 14 residues. From germline, CDR1 is MDHEN and CDR2 SYDVKM. The V gene lost 8 bases and the J gene lost 0 bases, with 11 bases spanning the gap. CDR3 DNA: TGTGCCAGCGGGGCCCAGGGCTCCTACAATGAGCAGTTCTTC. It specifies CASGAQGSYNEQFF.

The rearrangement links TRBV9 to TRBJ2-2, with 12 nucleotides matching TRBD2. This CDR3 region has 18 residues. With 2 bases clipped from V and 3 bases from J, the junction kept 8 bases outside the gene matches. Looked up from germline, CDR1 is SGDLS and CDR2 is YYNGEE. The CDR3 loop is CASSVPPGLAGYTGELFF. CDR3 nucleotide sequence: TGTGCCAGCAGCGTCCCTCCGGGACTAGCGGGTTACACCGGGGAGCTGTTTTTT.

DNA of the CDR3: TGTGCCAGCAGTGATAGGACAGGCAGAGACTATGGCTACACCTTC. This codes for CASSDRTGRDYGYTF. The chain uses TRBV27 and TRBJ1-2; the match to TRBD1 covers 7 bases. The CDR3 extends over 15 amino acids. The germline V gene encodes CDR1 MNHEY and CDR2 SMNVEV (reference sequence). V was clipped by 5 bases and J by 3 bases; unmatched bases: 9.

The chain is built from TRBV2 and TRBJ2-1, with TRBD1 as a possible D gene (6 bases). V lost 3 bases and J 6 bases, leaving 15 bases between the germline ends. This CDR3 has 15 residues. Germline loops: CDR1 SNHLY, CDR2 FYNNEI. CDR3 coding DNA: TGTGCCAGCAGTGACGGCAGGGGCCGGTTCAATGAGCAGTTCTTC. This translates into CASSDGRGRFNEQFF.

The CDR3 region is CASSPPGQGNNQPQHF. DNA of the CDR3: TGCGCCAGCAGCCCTCCGGGACAGGGAAATAATCAGCCCCAGCATTTT. The rearrangement uses TRBV4-1 and TRBJ1-5, with 9 bases identical to TRBD1. This CDR3 spans 16 amino acids. V was clipped by 4 bases and J by 4 bases; unmatched bases: 8. Per germline, CDR1 MGHRA and CDR2 YSYEKL.

The rearrangement uses TRBV19 and TRBJ1-5; D possibly corresponds to TRBD1 (5 bases). Germline-derived CDR1 and CDR2 are LNHDA and SQIVND (reference sequence). Deletions cut 4 bases from V and 4 bases from J, with 11 bases between. The CDR3 totals 14 residues. This CDR3 reads CASSNYDSNQPQHF. DNA of the CDR3: TGTGCCAGTAGTAATTACGACAGTAATCAGCCCCAGCATTTT.

The rearrangement links TRBV21-1 to TRBJ1-2. TRBV21-1 is designated a pseudogene. The CDR3 spans 16 residues. Here the CDR3 DNA reads TGTGCCAGCAGCAAAGCGCCCCAAAGCGACCCTGGGGGCTACACCTTC. Translating gives CASSKAPQSDPGGYTF.

This clone was detected only once. This chain joins TRBV5-1 and TRBJ2-5; D call uncertain. The germline V gene has CDR1 SGHRS and CDR2 YFSETQ. V lost 0 bases, J lost 3 bases, and 9 bases lay in between. CDR3 size: 14 residues. CDR3 protein: CASSLENNEETQYF. The DNA of the CDR3 is TGCGCCAGCAGCTTGGAAAACAATGAAGAGACCCAGTACTTC. Drawing the rest from reference TRBV5-1 and TRBJ2-5, the complete variable domain is KAGVTQTPRYLIKTRGQQVTLSCSPISGHRSVSWYQQTPGQGLQFLFEYFSETQRNKGNFPGRFSGRQFSNSRSEMNVSTLELGDSALYLCASSLENNEETQYFGPGTRLLVL.

CDR3 sequence (DNA): TGTGCCAGCAGCTTAGCCCTAGACACCGGGGAGCTGTTTTTT. Residues: CASSLALDTGELFF. V usage is TRBV7-2 and J usage is TRBJ2-2; no reliable D call. With 0 bases removed from V and 3 bases from J, the gap between germline ends came to 5 bases. This CDR3 has 14 amino acids. CDR1 SGHTA and CDR2 FQGNSA come from the germline V gene.

This clone was recorded only once. The chain is built from TRBV21-1 and TRBJ1-5. TRBV21-1 represents a pseudogene. The CDR3 has 15 residues. In DNA, the CDR3 is TGTGCCAGCAGCGGAACGGGGGGTAGCAATCAGCCCCAGCATTTT. It yields the protein CASSGTGGSNQPQHF.